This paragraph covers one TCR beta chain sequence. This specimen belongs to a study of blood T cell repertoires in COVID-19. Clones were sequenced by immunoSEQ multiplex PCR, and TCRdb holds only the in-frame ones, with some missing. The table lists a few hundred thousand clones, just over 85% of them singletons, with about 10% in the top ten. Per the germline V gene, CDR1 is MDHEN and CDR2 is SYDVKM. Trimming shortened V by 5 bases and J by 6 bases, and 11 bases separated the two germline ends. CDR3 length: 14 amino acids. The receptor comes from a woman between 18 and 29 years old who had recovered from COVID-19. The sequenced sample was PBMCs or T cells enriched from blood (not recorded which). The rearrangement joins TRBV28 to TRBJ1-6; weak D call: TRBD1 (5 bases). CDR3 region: CASSGRGLNSPLHF. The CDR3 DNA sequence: TGTGCCAGCAGTGGGAGGGGCCTTAATTCACCCCTCCACTTT. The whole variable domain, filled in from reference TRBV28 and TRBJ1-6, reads DVKVTQSSRYLVKRTGEKVFLECVQDMDHENMFWYRQDPGLGLRLIYFSYDVKMKEKGDIPEGYSVSREKKERFSLILESASTNQTSMYLCASSGRGLNSPLHFGNGTRLTVT.